This TCR beta chain was identified during a study of T cell responses to AZD1222 COVID-19 vaccine. Points from the study as a whole: Only five to seven AZD1222 recipients tested seropositive at baseline. White British ancestry dominated among donors, who included more females, and clonal diversity was possibly underestimated. After two AZD1222 doses, spike-specific TCR breadth and depth rose versus day 0. At 160-218 and 743-854, vaccine-associated CD4 TCRs were dominant, and they spanned spike.

V was cut by 5 bases and J by 8 bases, with 18 bases left in between. The CDR3 runs to 13 residues. Germline V lookup: CDR1 SQVTM, CDR2 ANQGSEA. A remark on this clone: The target antigen is unknown.

Sequencing used immunoSEQ multiplex PCR; TCRdb keeps in-frame clones, though not all of them. The sample consists of around 70,000 clones, 80% to 90% of them appearing once. The V call is TRBV29-1, the J call TRBJ1-2; D is unclear. This clonotype originated in an adult in good health. The sample was peripheral blood, taken on day 0 of AZD1222 vaccination. The CDR3 region is CSVNLLSRGGYTF. The CDR3 nucleotides read TGCAGCGTTAACCTTTTGAGTCGGGGAGGCTACACCTTC.